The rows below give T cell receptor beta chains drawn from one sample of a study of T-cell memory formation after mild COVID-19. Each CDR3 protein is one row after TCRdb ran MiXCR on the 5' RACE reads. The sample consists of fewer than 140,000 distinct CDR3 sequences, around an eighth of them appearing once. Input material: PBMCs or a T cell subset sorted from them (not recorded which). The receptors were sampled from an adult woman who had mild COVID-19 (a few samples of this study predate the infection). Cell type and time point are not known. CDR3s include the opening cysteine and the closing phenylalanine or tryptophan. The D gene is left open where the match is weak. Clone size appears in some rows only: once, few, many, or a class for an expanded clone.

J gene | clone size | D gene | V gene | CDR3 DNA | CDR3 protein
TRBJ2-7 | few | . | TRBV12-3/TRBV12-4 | TGTGCCAGCAGTTTAGCGCCCCCCGTAGAGCAGTACTTC | CASSLAPPVEQYF
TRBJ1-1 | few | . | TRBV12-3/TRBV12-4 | TGTGCCAGCAGCCCGGGGCAGCGAGGCTACACTGAAGCTTTCTTT | CASSPGQRGYTEAFF
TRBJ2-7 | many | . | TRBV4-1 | TGCGCCAGCAGCCAAGCCCTACACCTCTACGAGCAGTACTTC | CASSQALHLYEQYF
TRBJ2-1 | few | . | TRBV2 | TGTGCCAGCAGTGATTCGGGTATTGAGCAGTTCTTC | CASSDSGIEQFF
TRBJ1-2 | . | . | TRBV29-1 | TGCAGCGTTTCCGACCCATTACGGCACTATGGCTACACCTTC | CSVSDPLRHYGYTF
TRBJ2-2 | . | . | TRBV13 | TGTGCCAGCAGGGTCCCCGGGAACACCGGGGAGCTGTTTTTT | CASRVPGNTGELFF
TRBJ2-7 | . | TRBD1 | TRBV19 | TGTGCCAGTAGTACCCCGGGACAGGGGGACTACGAGCAGTACTTC | CASSTPGQGDYEQYF
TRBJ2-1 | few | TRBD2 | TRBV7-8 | TGTGCCAGCAGCTTAAATCTAGCGGGGCACCAACTTGACAATGAGCAGTTCTTC | CASSLNLAGHQLDNEQFF
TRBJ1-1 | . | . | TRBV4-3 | TGCGCCAGCAGCCAAGCCGACGGAAACAGCGCTATGAACACTGAAGCTTTCTTT | CASSQADGNSAMNTEAFF
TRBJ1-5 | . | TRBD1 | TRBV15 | TGTGCCACCAGCAGAGCAGAGGGACAGGGCGGATGGGGCCAGCCCCAGCATTTT | CATSRAEGQGGWGQPQHF
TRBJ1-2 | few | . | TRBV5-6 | TGTGCCAGCAGCTTCATGTATGGCTACACCTTC | CASSFMYGYTF
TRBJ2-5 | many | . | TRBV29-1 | TGCAGCGCATGGTGGGGGGCAGACGAGACCCAGTACTTC | CSAWWGADETQYF
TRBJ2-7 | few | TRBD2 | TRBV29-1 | TGCAGCGTTGGAACTAGCGTCTCCTACGAGCAGTACTTC | CSVGTSVSYEQYF
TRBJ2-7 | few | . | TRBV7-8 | TGTGCCAGCAGTATCCGGGGCCCCTACGAGCAGTACTTC | CASSIRGPYEQYF
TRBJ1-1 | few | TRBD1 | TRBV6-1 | TGTGCCAGCAGTGACTGGGACAGGGGGGTTAACACTGAAGCTTTCTTT | CASSDWDRGVNTEAFF
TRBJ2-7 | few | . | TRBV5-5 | TGTGCCAGCAGCTCGGGACTGCGGGCCTACGAGCAGTACTTC | CASSSGLRAYEQYF
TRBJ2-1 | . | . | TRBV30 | TGTGCCTGGAGTCTGGGGCAGGGGAGTAATGAGCAGTTCTTC | CAWSLGQGSNEQFF
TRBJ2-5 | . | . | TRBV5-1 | TGCGCCAGCCAAGAACAGGGTTACCAAGAGACCCAGTACTTC | CASQEQGYQETQYF
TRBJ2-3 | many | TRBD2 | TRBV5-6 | TGTGCCAGCAGCTTGGCGTCGGGAGGGCCAGATACGCAGTATTTT | CASSLASGGPDTQYF
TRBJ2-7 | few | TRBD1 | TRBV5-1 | TGCGCCAGTACCCCGGGGACAGGGGTCTCCTACGAGCAGTACTTC | CASTPGTGVSYEQYF
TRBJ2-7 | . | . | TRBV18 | TGTGCCAGCTCACCTCCCCGTTCCTACGAGCAGTACTTC | CASSPPRSYEQYF
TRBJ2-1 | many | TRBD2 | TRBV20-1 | TGCAGTGCTAGAAGCGGGAGGGCCAATGAGCAGTTCTTC | CSARSGRANEQFF
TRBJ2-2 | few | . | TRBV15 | TGTGCCACCAGCAGAGATAAGGGACCCGGGGAGCTGTTTTTT | CATSRDKGPGELFF
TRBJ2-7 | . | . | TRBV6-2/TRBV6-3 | TGTGCCAGTGGGAACGAGCAGTACTTC | CASGNEQYF
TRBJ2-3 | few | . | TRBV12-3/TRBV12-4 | TGTGCCAGCAGTCTGACCTCCGACGGTACCTTAACGCAGTATTTT | CASSLTSDGTLTQYF
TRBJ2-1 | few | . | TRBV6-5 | TGTGCCAGCAGTTCTGGTTCCTACAATGAGCAGTTCTTC | CASSSGSYNEQFF
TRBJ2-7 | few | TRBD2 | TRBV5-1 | TGCGCCAGCAGCTTGGTCGGACTAGCGGGGGTATTTTATGAGCAGTACTTC | CASSLVGLAGVFYEQYF
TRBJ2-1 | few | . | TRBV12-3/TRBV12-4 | TGTGCCAGCAGTTTAGAGGTCGGGGTTGATCAGTTCTTC | CASSLEVGVDQFF
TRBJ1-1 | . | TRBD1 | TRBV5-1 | TGCGCCAGCAGCCCGGGACAGGGAAGCACTGAAGCTTTCTTT | CASSPGQGSTEAFF
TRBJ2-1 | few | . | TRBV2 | TGTGCCAGCAGGATAGTTGGGGGGAATGAGCAGTTCTTC | CASRIVGGNEQFF
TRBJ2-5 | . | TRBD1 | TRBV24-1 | TGTGCCACCAGTGAAGGGACAGACCAAGAGACCCAGTACTTC | CATSEGTDQETQYF
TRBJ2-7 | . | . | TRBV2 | TGTGCCAGCCAGCTTGGTGGATCGACAGGAACCTACGAGCAGTACTTC | CASQLGGSTGTYEQYF
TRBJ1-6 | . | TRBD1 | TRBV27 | TGTGCCAGCAGGCCGACAGGGGAAATTTCACCCCTCCACTTT | CASRPTGEISPLHF
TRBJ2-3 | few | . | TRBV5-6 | TGTGCCAGCAGCAGCTCTAGCGTCGATACGCAGTATTTT | CASSSSSVDTQYF
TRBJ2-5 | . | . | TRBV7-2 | TGTGCCAGCAGCCCGCTCCTGACTATGTACCAAGAGACCCAGTACTTC | CASSPLLTMYQETQYF
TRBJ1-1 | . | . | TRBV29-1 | TGCAGCGTTGCAGGGGCGGATGCATACGGGTTCACTGAAGCTTTCTTT | CSVAGADAYGFTEAFF
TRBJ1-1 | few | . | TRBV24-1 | TGTGCCACCAGTGATTCTGGAATGAACACTGAAGCTTTCTTT | CATSDSGMNTEAFF
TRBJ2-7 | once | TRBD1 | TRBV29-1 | TGCAGCGTGACAGGGGGCTCGTTTTATGAGCAGTACTTC | CSVTGGSFYEQYF
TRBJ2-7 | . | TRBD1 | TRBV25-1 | TGTGCCAGCAGTGGGACAGGGGTAATTACCTACGAGCAGTACTTC | CASSGTGVITYEQYF
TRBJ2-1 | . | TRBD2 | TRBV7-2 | TGTGCCAGCAGCCAATGGTCTAGCGGGAACAATGAGCAGTTCTTC | CASSQWSSGNNEQFF
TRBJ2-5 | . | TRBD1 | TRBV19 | TGTGCCAGTTTTGACCCCGGGACAGGACAAGAGACCCAGTACTTC | CASFDPGTGQETQYF
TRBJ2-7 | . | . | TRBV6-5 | TGTGCCAGCACCCAGGGTCTAACCTACGAGCAGTACTTC | CASTQGLTYEQYF
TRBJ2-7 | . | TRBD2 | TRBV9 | TGTGCCAGCAGCCCCGCTGGGAGGGGCCACGAGCAGTACTTC | CASSPAGRGHEQYF
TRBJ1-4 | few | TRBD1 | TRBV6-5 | TGTGCCAGCAGCTCGGGACAGAGTGCTGAAAAACTGTTTTTT | CASSSGQSAEKLFF
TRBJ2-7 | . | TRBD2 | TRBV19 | TGTGCCAGTAGCTACCAGCGGGGGAACGAGCAGTACTTC | CASSYQRGNEQYF
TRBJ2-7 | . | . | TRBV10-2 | TGCGCCAGCGGTACAGTCTACGAGCAGTACTTC | CASGTVYEQYF
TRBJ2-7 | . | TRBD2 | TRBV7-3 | TGTGCCAGCAGCTTAATCGGGGGGGCCTACGAGCAGTACTTC | CASSLIGGAYEQYF
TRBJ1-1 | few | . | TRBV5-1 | TGCGCCAGCAGTTGGGCGGAGAACACTGAAGCTTTCTTT | CASSWAENTEAFF
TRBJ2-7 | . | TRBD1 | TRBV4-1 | TGCGCCAGCAGCTACGGGACAGAGACACCTTACGAGCAGTACTTC | CASSYGTETPYEQYF
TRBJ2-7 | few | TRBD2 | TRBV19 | TGTGCCAGTAGTATAGGGTGGACTAGCGGGTACGAGCAGTACTTC | CASSIGWTSGYEQYF
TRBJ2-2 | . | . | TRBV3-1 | TGTGCCAGCAGCCTCCCTGGGGACCTTCGGGGATCCGGGGAGCTGTTTTTT | CASSLPGDLRGSGELFF